This is a list of T cell receptor beta chains from one sample in a study of shared clonotypes between healthy human individuals. TCRdb keeps only in-frame clones here, not all; method: immunoSEQ multiplex PCR. The sample has fewer than 650,000 clones, over 60% seen once; the top ten hold over 10%. Source material: PBMCs. These TCRs come from a middle-aged woman in good health. Some clones in this sample may be carry-over from other donors' samples. Both conserved end residues are part of each CDR3. The D gene is left open where the match is weak. Expanded clones get a size class; other rows say once, few or many, or leave the size out.

v_gene	d_gene	j_gene	abundance	CDR3nt	CDR3aa
TRBV11-3	TRBD1	TRBJ2-2	few	TGTGCCAGCAGCCCAGACAGGGTAGGCACCGGGGAGCTGTTTTTT	CASSPDRVGTGELFF
TRBV4-1	-	TRBJ2-7	few	TGCGCCAGCAGCCAACAGGGAGCTCGCTCCTACGAGCAGTACTTC	CASSQQGARSYEQYF
TRBV1	-	TRBJ1-5	-	TGCACCAGCAGCCAAGCCCAGAAGGGCAGGGGGGTAGGTGGCAATCAGCCCCAGCATTTT	CTSSQAQKGRGVGGNQPQHF
TRBV28	-	TRBJ1-5	-	TGTGCCAGCAGTTTAAGTCAGGGAGGCCAGCCCCAGCATTTT	CASSLSQGGQPQHF
TRBV5-6	-	TRBJ2-1	few	TGTGCCAGCAGCTCGGGACGGTTATACAATGAGCAGTTCTTC	CASSSGRLYNEQFF
TRBV29-1	-	TRBJ2-5	-	TGCAGCGTTGAAGCGGCTCACTTCGGGGAGACCCAGTACTTC	CSVEAAHFGETQYF
TRBV7-2	-	TRBJ1-5	-	TGTGCCAGCAGCCGGTTTGAGGGAGGGAATCAGCCCCAGCATTTT	CASSRFEGGNQPQHF
TRBV6-6	-	TRBJ2-5	-	TGTGCCAGCCAGCGGAGCCCCCAAGAGACCCAGTACTTC	CASQRSPQETQYF
TRBV7-9	-	TRBJ2-7	-	TGTGCCAGCAGCTTACTACAGGGCTACGAGCAGTACTTC	CASSLLQGYEQYF
TRBV7-8	-	TRBJ2-3	-	TGTGCCAGCAGCTTAGGTTCGCAATTAGATACGCAGTATTTT	CASSLGSQLDTQYF
TRBV30	-	TRBJ1-5	-	TGTGCCTGGAGTTTTAATGGGGGGACCCAGCATTTT	CAWSFNGGTQHF
TRBV18	-	TRBJ2-5	-	TGTGCCAGCTCATGGAAGGAGACCCAGTACTTC	CASSWKETQYF
TRBV28	-	TRBJ1-1	-	TGTGCCAGCAGTCTTACAGCGAACACTGAAGCTTTCTTT	CASSLTANTEAFF
TRBV5-1	-	TRBJ1-1	-	TGCGCCAGCAGCTTGAACGGGCAGGGATCGGGCACTGAAGCTTTCTTT	CASSLNGQGSGTEAFF
TRBV30	-	TRBJ2-7	-	TGTGCCTGGAGTGTCTCCAGCTTTGGCGAGCAGTACTTC	CAWSVSSFGEQYF
TRBV5-4	TRBD2	TRBJ2-3	-	TGTGCCAGCAGCGCCGGGACTAGCGCGAGAACAGATACGCAGTATTTT	CASSAGTSARTDTQYF
TRBV27	TRBD2	TRBJ2-1	-	TGTGCCAGCAGTATAGGGACTAGCGGGAACAATGAGCAGTTCTTC	CASSIGTSGNNEQFF
TRBV9	-	TRBJ2-3	-	TGTGCCAGCAGCCCCCGGACAGCGTTTAGCACAGATACGCAGTATTTT	CASSPRTAFSTDTQYF
TRBV9	-	TRBJ1-1	-	TGTGCCAGCAGCCCTTACACAGGGACGGTCATTGAAGCTTTCTTT	CASSPYTGTVIEAFF
TRBV5-4	-	TRBJ2-3	-	TGTGCCAGCAGCTTGGGTGGGGGATACACAGATACGCAGTATTTT	CASSLGGGYTDTQYF
TRBV6-5	-	TRBJ2-1	-	TGTGCCAGCAGTTACGGGGGCACCCGGAATGAGCAGTTCTTC	CASSYGGTRNEQFF
TRBV5-4	-	TRBJ2-7	-	TGTGCCAGCAGCTTTCTTAGTAGTGGGGGGAACGAGCAGTACTTC	CASSFLSSGGNEQYF
TRBV11-2	-	TRBJ2-1	-	TGTGCCAGCAGCTTAGTACTTTACAATGAGCAGTTCTTC	CASSLVLYNEQFF
TRBV29-1	-	TRBJ1-2	-	TGCAGCGTTGAAGGAAATAGGGCGAACTATGGCTACACCTTC	CSVEGNRANYGYTF
TRBV7-2	TRBD2	TRBJ2-3	-	TGTGCCAGCAGCCATCTAGGGCTAGCGGGCACAGATACGCAGTATTTT	CASSHLGLAGTDTQYF
TRBV7-7	TRBD1	TRBJ2-6	-	TGTGCCAGCAGCTCGGACAGGGCTGGGGCCAACGTCCTGACTTTC	CASSSDRAGANVLTF
TRBV6-5	TRBD1	TRBJ2-2	-	TGTGCCAGCATGGGCCGGGACAGGGGGGCCGGGGAGCTGTTTTTT	CASMGRDRGAGELFF
TRBV5-4	-	TRBJ2-1	-	TGTGCCAGCAGCTTGCCTAGCGAAGGGAATGAGCAGTTCTTC	CASSLPSEGNEQFF
TRBV28	TRBD1	TRBJ2-5	-	TGTGCCAGCAGTGCCCAGCAGGGGGCATGGGAGACCCAGTACTTC	CASSAQQGAWETQYF
TRBV7-2	-	TRBJ2-1	once	TGTGCCAGCAGCCCCCGTCTAGGTGAGCAGTTCTTC	CASSPRLGEQFF
TRBV7-2	TRBD2	TRBJ2-7	-	TGTGCCAGCAGCTTAGACGGCGGGAGCTTAACCTACGAGCAGTACTTC	CASSLDGGSLTYEQYF
TRBV11-3	-	TRBJ2-7	-	TGTGCCAGCAGCAGGACCGGGACGGACTACGAGCAGTACTTC	CASSRTGTDYEQYF
TRBV10-2	-	TRBJ2-2	-	TGCGCCAGCAAGTGGGACACCAACACCGGGGAGCTGTTTTTT	CASKWDTNTGELFF
TRBV10-3	-	TRBJ1-5	-	TGTGCCATCACCCGGGATAGCAATCAGCCCCAGCATTTT	CAITRDSNQPQHF
TRBV9	-	TRBJ1-2	-	TGTGCCAGCACCCGGAGGGTGGGAGGATATGGCTACACCTTC	CASTRRVGGYGYTF